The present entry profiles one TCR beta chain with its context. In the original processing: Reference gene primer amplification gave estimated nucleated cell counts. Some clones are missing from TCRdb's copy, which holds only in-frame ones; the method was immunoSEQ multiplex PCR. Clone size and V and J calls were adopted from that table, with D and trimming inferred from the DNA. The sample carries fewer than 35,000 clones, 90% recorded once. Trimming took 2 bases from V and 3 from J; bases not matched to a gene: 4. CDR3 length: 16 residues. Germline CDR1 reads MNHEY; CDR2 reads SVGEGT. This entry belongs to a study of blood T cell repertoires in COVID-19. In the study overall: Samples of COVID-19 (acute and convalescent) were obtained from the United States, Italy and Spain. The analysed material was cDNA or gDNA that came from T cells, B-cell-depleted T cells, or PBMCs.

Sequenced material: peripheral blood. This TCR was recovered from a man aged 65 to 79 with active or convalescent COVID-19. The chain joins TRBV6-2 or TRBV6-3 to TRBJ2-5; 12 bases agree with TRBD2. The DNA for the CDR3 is TGTGCCAGCAGTTACCCTAGCGGGGGGGTAGAAGAGACCCAGTACTTC. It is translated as CASSYPSGGVEETQYF.